The T cell receptor beta chain described here comes from a study of CD8+CD57+ T cells in acquired aplastic anemia. Investigators profiled TCR beta VDJ and CDR3 from genomic DNA template. Via MiXCR, TCRdb re-called the reads, giving one row per CDR3 protein. The sample yields roughly 180,000 distinct CDR3 sequences, 40% to 55% seen once. Germline values: CDR1 SNHLY, CDR2 FYNNEI. The length of the CDR3 is 18 residues. Regarding this clonotype: At one boundary the junction diverges from the germline segment, which might be a read error.

Source material: sorted CD4+, CD8+, or CD8+CD57+ T cells (not recorded which) from PBMCs. This chain links TRBV2 with TRBJ2-2; 9 bases map to TRBD1. The origin of this receptor is a human donor in good health. The CDR3 DNA is TGTGCCAGCAGTGAATTTCCGGGACAGGGTTCGGGGACCGGGGAGCTGCTTTTT. This sequence encodes CASSEFPGQGSGTGELLF. Full variable domain (rest looked up from reference TRBV2 and TRBJ2-2): EPEVTQTPSHQVTQMGQEVILRCVPISNHLYFYWYRQILGQKVEFLVSFYNNEISEKSEIFDDQFSVERPDGSNFTLKIRSTKLEDSAMYFCASSEFPGQGSGTGELLFGEGSRLTVL.